A selection of T cell receptor beta chains follows, all from one sample in a study of CD8 T cells in acute hepatitis C reinfection. The protocol was immunoSEQ multiplex PCR, while the TCRdb copy is restricted to in-frame clones and leaves out a portion. The sample has roughly 1,100 clones, around three fifths seen once. The sequenced sample was HCV NS3-1073 tetramer-sorted CD8+ T cells from PBMCs, obtained at follow-up. These receptors were taken from a man in his forties who spontaneously cleared hepatitis C infection. Both conserved end residues are part of each CDR3. Fields, in order: CDR3 length, V gene, clone size, J gene, D gene, CDR3 DNA, CDR3 protein. The D gene is left open where the match is weak. Size is stated for part of the rows, as once, few or many counts, or as a class when the clone is expanded.

>14|TRBV27|-|TRBJ1-2|TRBD1
TGTGCCAGCAGTTTATTCGGACAGGGATGGGGCTACACCTTC
CASSLFGQGWGYTF
>17|TRBV6-1|large|TRBJ2-7|-
TGTGCCAGCAGTGATTTTGTTTGGACGGTTAGCTCCTACGAGCAGTACTTC
CASSDFVWTVSSYEQYF
>15|TRBV18|-|TRBJ1-2|-
TGTGCCAGCTTCACACCCTGGCAGCTTAACTATGGCTACACCTTC
CASFTPWQLNYGYTF
>14|TRBV4-3|-|TRBJ2-1|-
TGCGCCAGCAGCCACCCTAGACAGGAAAATGAGCAGTTCTTC
CASSHPRQENEQFF
>20|TRBV28|-|TRBJ2-4|-
TGTGCCAGCAGTCGACACCTCGGGATAGCAATGATATTAGCCAAAAACATTCAGTACTTC
CASSRHLGIAMILAKNIQYF
>13|TRBV5-1|-|TRBJ1-1|-
TGTGCCAGCCTCCCGGGGGGAGGAACTGAAGCTTTCTTT
CASLPGGGTEAFF
>16|TRBV7-3|-|TRBJ2-5|TRBD2
TGTGCCAGCAGCACCGCGGGAGGGCGCTCTAAAGAGACCCAGTACTTC
CASSTAGGRSKETQYF
>14|TRBV29-1|-|TRBJ2-1|-
TGCAGCGTTTTCCTCCGACATCGAGACAATGAGCAGTTCTTC
CSVFLRHRDNEQFF
>15|TRBV6-1|-|TRBJ1-2|-
TGTGCCAGCAGTGAAGAAGTGGGGGGCGCTTGGGGCTACACCTTC
CASSEEVGGAWGYTF
>17|TRBV4-1|-|TRBJ2-3|TRBD2
TGCGCCAGCAGCCCCGCCCCGGGACTAGATGGAAAAGATACGCAGTATTTT
CASSPAPGLDGKDTQYF
>16|TRBV11-1|large|TRBJ2-2|-
TGTGCCAGCAGCTTAGACGGGGTGGATCACACCGGGGAGCTGTTTTTT
CASSLDGVDHTGELFF
>16|TRBV4-2|-|TRBJ2-7|TRBD2
TGTGCCAGCAGCCAAGAGGGGCGGGGGGCCCCCTACGAGCAGTACTTC
CASSQEGRGAPYEQYF
>15|TRBV4-3|-|TRBJ2-7|-
TGCGCCAGCAGCCAAGAGCCGGGGGGCCCGGGCGAGCAGTACTTC
CASSQEPGGPGEQYF
>17|TRBV4-1|once|TRBJ2-5|TRBD2
TGCGCCAGCAGCCGAGTGACTAGCGGGGGATTCCAAGAGACCCAGTACTTC
CASSRVTSGGFQETQYF
>15|TRBV6-1|-|TRBJ2-7|-
TGTGCCAGCAGTGAAGCGGGGCAGGGGATCTACGAGCAGTACTTC
CASSEAGQGIYEQYF